Listed here are 10 T cell receptor beta chains from one sample, sequenced in a study of T-cell memory formation after mild COVID-19. TCRdb re-derived calls from the 5' RACE reads in MiXCR, one entry per CDR3 protein. The sample has 450,000 or so distinct CDR3 sequences, approximately 25% seen once; the top ten hold around 12%. Sequencing was performed on PBMCs or a T cell subset sorted from them (not recorded which). These receptors were collected from an adult woman who had mild COVID-19 (a few samples of this study predate the infection). Cell type and time point are not known.

V usage is TRBV7-9 and J usage is TRBJ2-3; 10 bases are a match to TRBD2. Trimming removed 6 bases from V and 2 bases from J; junction bases left unmatched: 5. This CDR3 contains 15 residues. Germline CDR1 and CDR2: SEHNR and FQNEAQ (reference sequence). CDR3 bases: TGTGCCAGCAGGGAGCTAGCGGGAGACACAGATACGCAGTATTTT. It encodes CASRELAGDTDTQYF. The full variable domain, in which reference TRBV7-9 and TRBJ2-3 provide the parts outside the CDR3, is DTGVSQNPRHKITKRGQNVTFRCDPISEHNRLYWYRQTLGQGPEFLTYFQNEAQLEKSRLLSDRFSAERPKGSFSTLEIQRTEQGDSAMYLCASRELAGDTDTQYFGPGTRLTVL.

The rearrangement joins TRBV11-2 to TRBJ1-1; 7 bases fit TRBD1. The CDR3 runs to 12 residues. V was pared by 6 bases and J by 11 bases, with 9 bases of the junction left unmatched. Germline values: CDR1 SGHAT, CDR2 FQNNGV. CDR3 sequence reads: CASRPITGEAFF. CDR3 DNA sequence: TGTGCCAGCAGGCCAATTACAGGGGAGGCTTTCTTT.

The genes are TRBV19 and TRBJ2-4; no firm D call. Trimming removed 1 base at V and 4 bases at J, with 17 bases between. The CDR3 has 17 amino acids. Germline-derived CDR1 and CDR2 are LNHDA and SQIVND (reference sequence). The CDR3 protein is CASSIVAHYNTKNIQYF. CDR3 nucleotide sequence: TGTGCCAGTAGTATAGTAGCCCATTATAATACAAAAAACATTCAGTACTTC.

This clonotype appeared once. The gene calls are TRBV6-5 and TRBJ1-1, with a tentative D call TRBD1 (5 bases). The CDR3 runs to 16 residues. CDR1 is MNHEY and CDR2 is SVGAGI in the germline V gene. The V and J ends lost 2 bases and 5 bases respectively, with 18 bases between them. DNA for the CDR3: TGTGCCAGCAGTTACGGGGGAGGACATCTGAGTACTGAAGCTTTCTTT. Its protein is CASSYGGGHLSTEAFF.

This chain connects TRBV4-3 to TRBJ2-3; unclear D gene. CDR1 and CDR2 from the germline V gene are LGHNA and YSLEER. The CDR3 spans 14 residues. V lost 1 base and J lost 4, with 9 bases in between. The CDR3, as DNA: TGCGCCAGCAGCCAAGCGAGTTATTCAGATACGCAGTATTTT. It yields the protein CASSQASYSDTQYF.

The sample holds a few counts of this clonotype. This chain connects TRBV7-9 to TRBJ1-1; TRBD1 is a possible D gene (5 bases). Germline CDR1 is SEHNR and CDR2 is FQNEAQ (reference sequence). This CDR3 comprises 13 residues. V shed 1 base and J shed 10 bases, with 13 bases lying between them. The chain's CDR3 is CASSLEYSGGAFF. The CDR3 region has the DNA TGTGCCAGCAGCTTAGAGTACAGCGGGGGAGCTTTCTTT. The whole variable domain, remainder taken from reference TRBV7-9 and TRBJ1-1, is DTGVSQNPRHKITKRGQNVTFRCDPISEHNRLYWYRQTLGQGPEFLTYFQNEAQLEKSRLLSDRFSAERPKGSFSTLEIQRTEQGDSAMYLCASSLEYSGGAFFGQGTRLTVV.

The chain is built from TRBV10-3 and TRBJ2-5, with D possibly TRBD2 on 5 matching bases. V was trimmed by 8 bases and J by 4 bases, leaving 17 bases between them. Germline-derived CDR1 and CDR2 are ENHRY and SYGVKD. The CDR3 is 14 residues long. Here the CDR3 DNA reads TGTGCCATCCACGAGGGATCAGGCGGAGAGACCCAGTACTTC. It is translated as CAIHEGSGGETQYF.

This clonotype occurred many times. The V call is TRBV5-1, the J call TRBJ2-3; TRBD2 matches at 10 bases. Germline CDR1 SGHRS, CDR2 YFSETQ. The CDR3 loop spans 15 amino acids. With 7 bases clipped from V and 1 base from J, the junction kept 6 bases outside the gene matches. The chain's CDR3 is CASGRAGGGTDTQYF. CDR3 sequence (DNA): TGCGCCAGCGGTCGAGCGGGAGGGGGCACAGATACGCAGTATTTT.

This clonotype was recorded only once. This chain connects TRBV24-1 to TRBJ2-2; D unresolved. Looked up from germline, CDR1 is KGHDR and CDR2 is SFDVKD. This CDR3 is built from 14 residues. The V end lost 3 bases, the J end lost 7 bases, and 11 bases lay between the germline ends. CDR3 residues: CATSDHTGDGELFF. For the CDR3, the DNA is TGTGCCACCAGTGATCATACCGGCGACGGGGAGCTGTTTTTT.

The chain is built from TRBV19 and TRBJ2-3; the D is unclear. V lost 5 bases and J 8 bases, leaving 8 bases between the germline ends. CDR3 length equals 11 residues. Germline assignment: CDR1 LNHDA and CDR2 SQIVND (reference sequence). The CDR3 DNA follows: TGTGCCAGTAGTCTGACGGGTACGCAGTATTTT. This sequence encodes CASSLTGTQYF.